Below, 13 T cell receptor beta chains from the same sample are listed, as sequenced in a study of blood T cell repertoires in COVID-19. Generated by immunoSEQ multiplex PCR, the TCRdb table keeps only in-frame clones and is missing some. The sample lists 80,000 to 100,000 clones, over 75% occurring once. The sample was peripheral blood. These receptors were obtained from a man between 60 and 75 years old with acute or convalescent COVID-19.

This chain links TRBV28 with TRBJ2-1; tentatively, D is TRBD1 (6 bases). The CDR3 sequence is 15 residues long. Trimming pared 6 bases from V and 7 bases from J, leaving 19 bases between. Germline CDR1 MDHEN, CDR2 SYDVKM. In nucleotides, the CDR3 is TGTGCCAGCAGAGAAGGGGGTAAGTCTTCGAATGAGCAGTTCTTC. It specifies CASREGGKSSNEQFF.

This clone was detected only once. For the CDR3, the DNA is TGTGCCAGCAGATGGACTAGCGGGAGCACCGGGGAGCTGTTTTTT. Residues: CASRWTSGSTGELFF. The chain is built from TRBV9 and TRBJ2-2; the match to TRBD2 covers 13 bases. V trimming: 5 bases; J trimming: 4 bases; junction bases outside the gene matches: 2. In germline, CDR1 is SGDLS, CDR2 YYNGEE. This CDR3 region has 15 residues.

This rearrangement joins TRBV7-9 to TRBJ1-1; the match to TRBD1 covers 8 bases. With 3 bases clipped from V and 0 bases from J, the junction kept 9 bases outside the gene matches. The germline CDR1 and CDR2 sequences are SEHNR and FQNEAQ (reference sequence). This CDR3 has 17 amino acids. The CDR3 region is CASSLMWTGQMNTEAFF. The CDR3, as DNA: TGTGCCAGCAGCTTGATGTGGACAGGGCAAATGAACACTGAAGCTTTCTTT.

The V and J genes are TRBV15 and TRBJ2-7, with D perhaps TRBD1 (6 bases). The CDR3 loop spans 13 amino acids. CDR1 and CDR2 (germline): LNHNV, YYDKDF (reference sequence). Trimming took 8 bases from V and 0 from J, leaving 11 bases between them. The CDR3 DNA reads TGTGCCACCGCCCGGGACACCTCCTACGAGCAGTACTTC. It is translated as CATARDTSYEQYF.

The rearrangement joins TRBV29-1 to TRBJ2-3, with 15 nucleotides matching TRBD2. This CDR3 region has 16 residues. Germline lookup yields CDR1 SQVTM and CDR2 ANQGSEA. Losses at the gene ends were 5 bases for V and 2 bases for J; bases not matched to a gene: 5. This CDR3 reads CSVLRTSGRATDTQYF. CDR3 DNA sequence: TGCAGCGTTTTACGGACTAGCGGGAGGGCCACAGATACGCAGTATTTT.

CDR3 coding DNA: TGTGCCAGCAGTTTAACGGGGGTAGGCTACGAGCAGTACTTC. It is translated as CASSLTGVGYEQYF. The chain has TRBV28 and TRBJ2-7; the D gene is possibly TRBD2 (6 bases). CDR3 length: 14 amino acids. V lost 2 bases and J lost 3, with 11 bases in between. Germline lookup yields CDR1 MDHEN and CDR2 SYDVKM. Filled out from reference TRBV28 and TRBJ2-7, the complete variable domain reads DVKVTQSSRYLVKRTGEKVFLECVQDMDHENMFWYRQDPGLGLRLIYFSYDVKMKEKGDIPEGYSVSREKKERFSLILESASTNQTSMYLCASSLTGVGYEQYFGPGTRLTVT.

The J gene is TRBJ1-2, the V gene TRBV5-6, with D unclear. Germline CDR1 and CDR2: SGHDT and YYEEEE. CDR3 length: 16 amino acids. V lost 1 base, J lost 4 bases, and 17 bases lay in between. CDR3 loop: CASSLREADSFYGYTF. DNA of the CDR3: TGTGCCAGCAGCTTGAGGGAGGCGGACTCGTTCTATGGCTACACCTTC.

This chain links TRBV4-3 with TRBJ2-7, with a weak D call TRBD2 (6 bases). The CDR3 spans 14 residues. Trimming removed 1 base at V and 4 bases at J, with 11 bases between. Germline V gene lookup returns CDR1 LGHNA and CDR2 YSLEER. The CDR3, as DNA: TGCGCCAGCAGCCAAGTCCCAGGGACTTACGAGCAGTACTTC. Its translation is CASSQVPGTYEQYF.

The V call is TRBV30, the J call TRBJ1-1, with 9 nucleotides matching TRBD1. In germline, CDR1 is GTSNPN, CDR2 SVGIG (reference sequence). The CDR3 has 16 residues. Trimming took 0 bases from V and 7 from J; bases not matched to a gene: 12. CDR3 residues: CAWSVRPWGTGSEAFF. The DNA of the CDR3 is TGTGCCTGGAGTGTACGGCCGTGGGGGACAGGGAGTGAAGCTTTCTTT.

The table lists this clone with a count of one. This chain joins TRBV5-1 and TRBJ2-3; possibly TRBD2 for D (5 bases). The V end was cut by 4 bases, the J end by 0 bases, with 15 bases between. This CDR3 has 16 residues. In germline, CDR1 is SGHRS, CDR2 YFSETQ. This CDR3 reads CASSNGVKRSTDTQYF. CDR3 DNA: TGCGCCAGCAGCAACGGGGTGAAACGGAGCACAGATACGCAGTATTTT.

V and J are TRBV5-4 and TRBJ2-7; a possible D gene is TRBD1 (6 bases). V lost 0 bases and J lost 0, with 10 bases in between. Germline V gene data show CDR1 as SGHNT and CDR2 as YYREEE (reference sequence). The CDR3 has 15 amino acids. CDR3 coding DNA: TGTGCCAGCAGCTTGGACCAGGGGAGCTCCTACGAGCAGTACTTC. As protein: CASSLDQGSSYEQYF.

The V gene is TRBV15, the J gene TRBJ1-6; a possible D gene is TRBD1 (6 bases). V was shortened by 1 base and J by 0 bases, with 10 bases between the two germline ends. Germline V CDR1 and CDR2: LNHNV, YYDKDF (reference sequence). This CDR3 contains 17 residues. The CDR3 loop reads CATSRVEDSSYNSPLHF. The CDR3, as DNA: TGTGCCACCAGCAGAGTGGAGGACAGCTCCTATAATTCACCCCTCCACTTT.

The J gene is TRBJ2-2, the V gene TRBV27; no reliable D call. The CDR3 totals 14 residues. Per germline, CDR1 MNHEY and CDR2 SMNVEV (reference sequence). Trimming cost V 6 bases and J 1 base, with 9 bases left between them. The CDR3: CASSSYRNTGELFF. CDR3 DNA sequence: TGTGCCAGCAGCTCCTACAGGAACACCGGGGAGCTGTTTTTT.